One TCR beta chain is described in this entry. Researchers ran the PCR with 60 Vbeta and 13 Jbeta primers. Sequencing was performed with immunoSEQ multiplex PCR; in TCRdb, only in-frame clones are kept and a portion is missing. The table records about 160,000 clones, 80% of them present only once. The data originate from a study of cytomegalovirus exposure and HLA in healthy donors. The TCR comes from a man aged 25-45 years in good health and CMV-seronegative. Sequenced sample: PBMCs.

The CDR3 region is CASSMGRGDYGYTF. The CDR3 DNA is TGTGCCAGTAGTATGGGCAGGGGGGACTATGGCTACACCTTC. This chain uses TRBV19 with TRBJ1-2, with TRBD1 identical over 7 bases. V lost 3 bases to trimming and J lost 3 bases; unmatched junction nucleotides: 4. The CDR3 is 14 residues long. The germline V gene encodes CDR1 LNHDA and CDR2 SQIVND (reference sequence).